This TCR beta chain was found in a study of blood T cell repertoires in COVID-19. Study-level information: Samples of COVID-19 (acute and convalescent) were obtained from the United States, Italy and Spain.

Participants came from some 23 US areas, aged roughly 18 to 90 years. Original processing notes: Reference gene primer amplification in the assay estimated nucleated cell counts. The repertoire was sequenced with immunoSEQ multiplex PCR; TCRdb's copy has only in-frame clones and lacks some. The D gene and trimming were derived from the DNA, and the V and J assignments and clone size from that table. The data show 270,000 or so clones, more than 70% seen once. The receptor was derived from a woman aged 40 to 55 with acute COVID-19. The sample was PBMCs or T cells enriched from blood (not recorded which).

The chain's CDR3 is CASSHPGQGLSLHF. DNA of the CDR3: TGCGCCAGCAGCCACCCGGGACAGGGGTTATCCCTCCACTTT. The V and J genes are TRBV4-1 and TRBJ1-6; 10 nucleotides align to TRBD1. J lost 14 bases, V lost 3 bases, and 7 bases had no gene match. This CDR3 has 14 residues. Germline lookup yields CDR1 MGHRA and CDR2 YSYEKL.